What follows describes a single T cell receptor (beta chain). This sample is drawn from a study of blood T cell repertoires in COVID-19. The wider study: Researchers got acute and convalescent COVID-19 samples from the United States, Italy and Spain. Sources were T cells, B-cell-depleted T cells, or PBMCs; the material itself was cDNA or gDNA.

Assay: immunoSEQ multiplex PCR; the TCRdb copy retains only in-frame clones and omits some. Of tens of thousands of clones listed, more than 80% are singletons. The CDR3 contains 16 residues. The V end was cut by 0 bases, the J end by 2 bases, with 15 bases between. Germline V gene sequence: CDR1 SGHRS, CDR2 YFSETQ. V and J are TRBV5-1 and TRBJ2-7; D may be TRBD1 (6 bases). This receptor was obtained from a man older than 75 with acute or convalescent COVID-19. Sequenced: peripheral blood. CDR3 sequence: CASSLAGTGTTYEQYF. In DNA, the CDR3 is TGCGCCAGCAGCTTGGCGGGCACAGGGACGACCTACGAGCAGTACTTC.